Reported below is one T cell receptor (beta chain). The sample comes from a study of blood T cell repertoires in COVID-19. CDR3 length: 19 residues. V lost 2 bases, J lost 1 base, and 11 bases stayed unmatched. Germline CDR1 and CDR2: SGHTA and FQGTGA. Measured with immunoSEQ multiplex PCR; TCRdb has only the in-frame clones, and not every one. The sample carries about 520,000 clones, 80% to 90% recorded once. The chain links TRBV7-3 to TRBJ2-2, with 9 bases matching TRBD1. The sequenced material came from peripheral blood. This clonotype originated in a human donor in a cohort sampled during active COVID-19. Written as DNA, the CDR3 is TGTGCCAGCAGCTTATATTCCCCGGGGACAGGGAAGAACACCGGGGAGCTGTTTTTT. Protein sequence: CASSLYSPGTGKNTGELFF.